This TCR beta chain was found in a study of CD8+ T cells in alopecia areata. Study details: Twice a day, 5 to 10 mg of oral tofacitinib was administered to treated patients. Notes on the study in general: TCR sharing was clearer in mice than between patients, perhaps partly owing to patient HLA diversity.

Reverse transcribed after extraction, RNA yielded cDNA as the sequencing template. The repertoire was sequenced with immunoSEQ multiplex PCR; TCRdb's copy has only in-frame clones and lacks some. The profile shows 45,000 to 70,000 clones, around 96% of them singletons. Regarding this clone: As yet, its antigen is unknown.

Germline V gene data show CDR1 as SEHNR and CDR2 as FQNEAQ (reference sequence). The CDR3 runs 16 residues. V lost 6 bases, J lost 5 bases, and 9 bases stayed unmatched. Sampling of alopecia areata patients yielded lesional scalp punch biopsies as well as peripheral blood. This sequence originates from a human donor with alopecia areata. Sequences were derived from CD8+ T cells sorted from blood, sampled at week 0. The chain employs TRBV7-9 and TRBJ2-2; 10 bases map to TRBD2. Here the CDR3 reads CASRLTSGKSTGELFF. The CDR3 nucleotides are TGTGCCAGCAGGCTAACTAGCGGGAAATCAACCGGGGAGCTGTTTTTT. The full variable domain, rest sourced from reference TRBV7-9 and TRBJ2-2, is DTGVSQNPRHKITKRGQNVTFRCDPISEHNRLYWYRQTLGQGPEFLTYFQNEAQLEKSRLLSDRFSAERPKGSFSTLEIQRTEQGDSAMYLCASRLTSGKSTGELFFGEGSRLTVL.